These 20 T cell receptor beta chains share one sample of origin, sequenced in a study of beta chain features in type 1 diabetes. Sequenced material consisted of expressed TCRB transcripts (all of the isolated RNA was reverse transcribed). Using immunoSEQ multiplex PCR, the repertoire was profiled, and TCRdb retains in-frame clones only, with some absent. The sample holds under 450,000 clones, more than 11% seen once. Sequences were obtained from naive CD4+ T cells from blood. The source is a man aged 25-45 years in good health.

The chain recombines TRBV4-1 with TRBJ2-1; D may match TRBD1 or TRBD2 (5 bases each). Germline CDR1 MGHRA, CDR2 YSYEKL. The CDR3 runs 12 residues. Trimming removed 2 bases from V and 13 bases from J, with 12 bases in between. CDR3 sequence: CASSQSGTKQFF. CDR3 nucleotides: TGCGCCAGCAGCCAATCCGGGACCAAACAGTTCTTC.

V gene TRBV27 combines with J gene TRBJ1-1, with D maybe TRBD1 (5 bases). CDR1 is MNHEY, CDR2 SMNVEV, per germline (reference sequence). The CDR3 runs to 11 residues. V gave up 2 bases and J gave up 7 bases, with 5 bases separating them. The CDR3 DNA is TGTGCCAGCAGTTTAAGGGGTGAAGCTTTCTTT. Translating it yields CASSLRGEAFF.

This clone came up a few times. The V and J genes are TRBV5-1 and TRBJ2-1, with TRBD2 identical over 12 bases. The V segment lost 0 bases and the J segment 8 bases; nucleotides outside the gene matches: 6. CDR1 is SGHRS and CDR2 is YFSETQ in the germline V gene. The CDR3 length is 16 residues. The CDR3 DNA sequence: TGCGCCAGCAGCTTGGTGACTAGCGGGAGTTTGGATGAGCAGTTCTTC. Its protein is CASSLVTSGSLDEQFF.

J is TRBJ1-1 and V is TRBV11-2; D might be TRBD1 (6 bases). This CDR3 comprises 13 residues. Germline lookup yields CDR1 SGHAT and CDR2 FQNNGV. Trimming stripped 4 bases from V and 7 bases from J, with 13 bases between. The DNA for the CDR3 is TGTGCCAGCAGCTCTCCAAGGGGGGTTGAAGCTTTCTTT. It encodes CASSSPRGVEAFF.

This clone was recorded many times. The chain is built from TRBV7-9 and TRBJ2-1, with D perhaps matching TRBD2 (5 bases). CDR1 is SEHNR and CDR2 is FQNEAQ in the germline V gene (reference sequence). Trimming removed 5 bases at V and 8 bases at J, with 19 bases between. CDR3 length: 15 residues. CDR3 sequence: CASSKRELLKDEQFF. CDR3 in DNA: TGTGCCAGCAGCAAGAGGGAATTGTTAAAGGATGAGCAGTTCTTC.

This clone was counted only a few times. This sequence joins TRBV19 and TRBJ2-5; a weak D match, TRBD1 (6 bases). V dropped 6 bases and J dropped 0 bases, with 8 bases sitting between them. This CDR3 region has 13 residues. CDR1 and CDR2 (germline): LNHDA, SQIVND (reference sequence). The CDR3 DNA sequence: TGTGCCAGTAGAAGACAGGACCAAGAGACCCAGTACTTC. It specifies CASRRQDQETQYF.

The chain couples TRBV7-2 to TRBJ2-3, with 8 bases lining up with TRBD2. This CDR3 has 14 amino acids. Germline trimming cut 5 bases from V and 5 bases from J; bases unmatched to any gene: 6. Germline loops: CDR1 SGHTA, CDR2 FQGNSA. The CDR3 protein is CASSRSGVEDTQYF. CDR3 nucleotide sequence: TGTGCCAGCAGCCGTAGCGGGGTTGAAGATACGCAGTATTTT.

The chain combines TRBV25-1 with TRBJ1-4; D is unclear. Germline-derived CDR1 and CDR2 are MGHDK and SYGVNS. This CDR3 contains 15 residues. V was shortened by 4 bases and J by 1 base, with 10 bases between the two germline ends. CDR3 region: CASSAPGLTNEKLFF. The CDR3 DNA reads as TGTGCCAGCAGTGCCCCCGGATTAACTAATGAAAAACTGTTTTTT.

The chain joins TRBV7-2 to TRBJ2-7; D possibly corresponds to TRBD1 (6 bases). Per the germline V gene, CDR1 is SGHTA and CDR2 is FQGNSA. The CDR3 contains 14 residues. Trimming pared 3 bases from V and 6 bases from J, leaving 15 bases between. The DNA of the CDR3 is TGTGCCAGCAGCTTCCCGAACAGGGATCTCGAGCAGTACTTC. Amino acid sequence: CASSFPNRDLEQYF.

This clone occurred a few times. The chain combines TRBV6-6 with TRBJ2-2, with D unresolved. CDR3 length: 11 amino acids. From germline, CDR1 is MNHNY and CDR2 SVGAGI (reference sequence). The V gene lost 2 bases and the J gene lost 6 bases, with 1 base spanning the gap. CDR3 loop: CASSYAGELFF. As DNA, the CDR3 is TGTGCCAGCAGTTACGCCGGGGAGCTGTTTTTT.

This clone was detected a few times. The chain is built from TRBV9 and TRBJ1-4; the D gene is possibly TRBD1 (6 bases). CDR3 length: 16 residues. The V end was cut by 0 bases, the J end by 7 bases, with 16 bases between. Germline V gene sequence: CDR1 SGDLS, CDR2 YYNGEE. The CDR3 coding sequence is TGTGCCAGCAGCGTAGGTCGCCGCGCAGGGGTTGAAAAACTGTTTTTT. It translates to CASSVGRRAGVEKLFF.

This clone came up once. The CDR3 is CASSLDGRLASAEQYV. The CDR3 DNA reads TGTGCCAGCAGCTTAGACGGTAGACTAGCATCTGCCGAGCAGTACGTC. The V gene is TRBV11-1, the J gene TRBJ2-7; 7 bases align to TRBD2. Germline V gene data show CDR1 as SGHAT and CDR2 as FQDESV (reference sequence). This CDR3 has 16 amino acids. V was pared by 1 base and J by 6 bases, with 12 bases of the junction left unmatched.

In its sample, this clone was seen a few times. The rearrangement links TRBV30 to TRBJ1-3; perhaps TRBD1 as D (5 bases). Trimming cost V 5 bases and J 1 base, with 12 bases left between them. Germline V CDR1 and CDR2: GTSNPN, SVGIG (reference sequence). This CDR3 has 14 amino acids. In DNA, the CDR3 is TGTGCCTGGGCCCAGGGAATTTCTGGAAACACCATATATTTT. Protein product: CAWAQGISGNTIYF.

The rearrangement links TRBV6-5 to TRBJ2-6, with D unresolved. Germline CDR1 reads MNHEY; CDR2 reads SVGAGI. Trimming shortened V by 4 bases and J by 3 bases, and 10 bases separated the two germline ends. This CDR3 contains 15 residues. CDR3 sequence: CASSSWVGGANVLTF. The CDR3 nucleotides read TGTGCCAGCAGTTCATGGGTTGGTGGGGCCAACGTCCTGACTTTC.

This clone was detected a few times. The V and J genes are TRBV29-1 and TRBJ1-1, with no clear D. V lost 5 bases and J 0 bases, leaving 16 bases between the germline ends. CDR1 is SQVTM and CDR2 is ANQGSEA in the germline V gene. This CDR3 has 15 residues. CDR3 residues: CSVHFRVSLNTEAFF. The CDR3 region has the DNA TGCAGCGTTCACTTCCGTGTGTCCTTGAACACTGAAGCTTTCTTT.

V is TRBV5-1 and J is TRBJ2-1, with 10 positions matching TRBD1. The V gene end was trimmed by 0 bases and the J gene end by 7 bases; junction bases not matched to a gene: 4. Germline-derived CDR1 and CDR2 are SGHRS and YFSETQ. The CDR3 length is 15 residues. CDR3 coding DNA: TGCGCCAGCAGCTTGGTCGGACAGGGGGTAAATGAGCAGTTCTTC. Encoded protein: CASSLVGQGVNEQFF.

In DNA, the CDR3 is TGTGCCAGCAGCCTACAAACAACGAGTACTAGCACAGATACGCAGTATTTT. Translated: CASSLQTTSTSTDTQYF. The V gene is TRBV7-9, the J gene TRBJ2-3; D is undetermined. Germline loops: CDR1 SEHNR, CDR2 FQNEAQ (reference sequence). V lost 5 bases and J 0 bases, leaving 18 bases between the germline ends. The length of the CDR3 is 17 residues. Looking up the rest from reference TRBV7-9 and TRBJ2-3 gives the full variable domain: DTGVSQNPRHKITKRGQNVTFRCDPISEHNRLYWYRQTLGQGPEFLTYFQNEAQLEKSRLLSDRFSAERPKGSFSTLEIQRTEQGDSAMYLCASSLQTTSTSTDTQYFGPGTRLTVL.

In its sample, this clone was seen a few times. The genes are TRBV6-5 and TRBJ2-5; D ambiguous. CDR1 and CDR2 (germline): MNHEY, SVGAGI. The CDR3 is 13 residues long. Trimming took 6 bases from V and 5 from J, leaving 13 bases between them. CDR3 coding DNA: TGTGCCAGCAGGGTCATGGGCGCGGAGACCCAGTACTTC. This translates into CASRVMGAETQYF.

This clone was seen a handful of times. The rearrangement joins TRBV25-1 to TRBJ2-3, with D maybe TRBD1 (6 bases). V lost 4 bases and J lost 0, with 11 bases in between. Germline V CDR1 and CDR2: MGHDK, SYGVNS. The CDR3 sequence is 15 residues long. DNA for the CDR3: TGTGCCAGCAGTGCCCCCGACAGGAGCACAGATACGCAGTATTTT. It specifies CASSAPDRSTDTQYF.

The chain combines TRBV29-1 with TRBJ1-6; D uncertain. The CDR3 covers 14 residues. V was shortened by 5 bases and J by 3 bases, with 11 bases between the two germline ends. Germline V CDR1 and CDR2: SQVTM, ANQGSEA. The CDR3 region has the DNA TGCAGCGTTAGTGAGGGTCGCTATAATTCACCCCTCCACTTT. Amino acids: CSVSEGRYNSPLHF.